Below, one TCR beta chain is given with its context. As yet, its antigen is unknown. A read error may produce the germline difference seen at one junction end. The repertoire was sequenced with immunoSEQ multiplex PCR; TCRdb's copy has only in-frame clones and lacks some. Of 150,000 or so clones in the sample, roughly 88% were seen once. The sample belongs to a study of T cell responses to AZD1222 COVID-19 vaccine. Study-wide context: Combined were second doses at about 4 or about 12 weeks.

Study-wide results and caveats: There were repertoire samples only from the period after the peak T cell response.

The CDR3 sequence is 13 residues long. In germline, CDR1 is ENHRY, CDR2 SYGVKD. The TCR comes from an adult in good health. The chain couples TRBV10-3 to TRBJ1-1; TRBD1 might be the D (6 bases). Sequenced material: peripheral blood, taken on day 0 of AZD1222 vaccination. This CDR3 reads CAIRPGTYTEAFF. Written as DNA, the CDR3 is TGTGCCATCAGGCCCGGGACATACACCGAAGCTTTCTTT.